This TCR beta chain was observed in a study of T cell responses to AZD1222 COVID-19 vaccine. About the study: Second doses were pooled across both intervals (about 4 or about 12 weeks).

General study findings and limits: Unmutated variant regions reportedly attract nearly half of all spike-specific TCRs. Seropositive status at baseline applied to only a handful of AZD1222 recipients.

Germline V gives CDR1 LNHDA, CDR2 SQIVND (reference sequence). V shed 0 bases and J shed 12 bases, with 12 bases lying between them. CDR3 length equals 12 residues. The protocol was immunoSEQ multiplex PCR, while the TCRdb copy is restricted to in-frame clones and leaves out a portion. Of tens of thousands of clones listed, 80% to 90% are singletons. Details on this clone: The antigen is unknown.

The source is an adult in good health. This chain joins TRBV19 and TRBJ2-7; unclear D gene. The specimen was peripheral blood, collected on day 0 of AZD1222 vaccination. CDR3 region: CASSIDRVSLYF. Here the CDR3 DNA reads TGTGCCAGTAGTATAGATCGAGTAAGTCTGTACTTC.